In its sample, the clone carrying this TCR beta chain is medium-sized. TCRdb reanalyzed the PCR reads with MiXCR. The sample consists of roughly 15,000 clones, about 29% of them appearing once. Every patient was untreated before thyroid surgery. Between the trimmed V and J ends, which lost 1 base and 0 bases, there was a span of 19 bases. Per germline, CDR1 SGHTA and CDR2 FQGTGA. The CDR3 extends over 20 amino acids. The data derive from a study of metastatic and nonmetastatic thyroid tumors. The receptor was derived from a male donor with papillary thyroid cancer or a benign thyroid nodule (not recorded which). Some clones in this sample may be carry-over from other donors' samples. The V gene is TRBV7-3, the J gene TRBJ1-6; the D is unclear. What was sequenced was tumor tissue. The CDR3 loop reads CASSLRYYGVPSSYNSPLHF. The CDR3 nucleotides read TGTGCCAGCAGCTTAAGATATTATGGCGTTCCGAGCTCCTATAATTCACCCCTCCACTTT.